This T cell receptor (beta chain) was profiled in a study of T cell changes during pregnancy in multiple sclerosis. Sequenced by immunoSEQ multiplex PCR; TCRdb stores in-frame clones only, minus some. The sample includes tens of thousands of clones, 70% to 90% of them seen just once. CDR3 length: 16 residues. The germline V and J ends were trimmed by 5 bases and 5 bases, with 18 bases remaining between them. The germline V gene has CDR1 KGHSH and CDR2 LQKENI. The receptor's source is a female donor with multiple sclerosis, enrolled in a pregnancy study. Sample: CD4+ T cells from peripheral blood mononuclear cells, taken in the first trimester of pregnancy. The rearrangement links TRBV18 to TRBJ2-2; D possibly corresponds to TRBD2 (5 bases). CDR3 in amino acids: CASSEQSNPGTGELFF. CDR3 sequence (DNA): TGTGCCAGCTCAGAACAGTCCAATCCGGGAACCGGGGAGCTGTTTTTT.